Detailed here is one T cell receptor (beta chain). Its antigen is as yet unknown. Blood samples were heparinized, 5 to 8 ml per donor. The data belong to a study of T cell clonality in common variable immunodeficiency. Study observations and caveats: TCRbeta clonality was increased in CVID versus healthy controls. CVID subjects shared fewer TCRbeta clones than healthy controls did. Patient heterogeneity in the CVID cohort limited correlations between repertoire features and clinical complications.

Produced via immunoSEQ multiplex PCR; TCRdb's table is partial and in-frame only. The sample is made up of some 60,000 clones, none counted only once. This clonotype was sampled from a person aged 18-70 years in good health. The sample consisted of peripheral blood mononuclear cells.

The CDR3 DNA, read in part, is TGCGCCAGCAGCTTGGCCCTCTTGGCTAGCGGGGTCGGGGAG. Translated, it gives CASSLALLASGVGE. The full CDR3 protein reads CASSLALLASGVGELFF. The rearrangement joins TRBV5-1 to TRBJ2-2; TRBD2 agrees at 9 bases. With the read ending 3 residues before the CDR3 end, the germline J gene is used to fill in that end. Looked up from germline, CDR1 is SGHRS and CDR2 is YFSETQ. This CDR3 has 17 amino acids. J lost 7 bases, V lost 0 bases, and 10 bases had no gene match.